The entry that follows covers one TCR beta chain sequence. Its antigen is not known. The sample belongs to a study of tumor and adjacent non-tumor tissue in lung cancer. In the study overall: Aged about 31 to 80 years, patients included 10 men and roughly 5 women with stage I to III disease.

TCRbeta libraries were built with three rounds of nested PCR, modified from ARM-PCR. From the multiplex PCR reads, TCRdb called clonotypes with MiXCR, one entry per CDR3 protein. The table has 200,000 to 250,000 distinct CDR3 sequences, over 55% seen once; the top ten hold under 30%. Germline V gene lookup returns CDR1 MNHNS and CDR2 SASEGT. CDR3 length: 15 amino acids. Germline trimming cut 7 bases from V and 0 bases from J; bases unmatched to any gene: 6. The study's findings and limits: Patients with more diverse tumor TCRs had worse survival. Significantly higher TCR diversity was found in tumor than normal lung.

This sample's RNA came from whole unsorted tissue. The chain carries TRBV6-1 and TRBJ2-1; TRBD1 aligns across 7 bases. This TCR was recovered from a man in his 60s with non-small cell lung cancer. The sequenced sample was lung tumor tissue. CDR3 nucleotide sequence: TGTGCCAGCACTCAAGGGGGCTTCTCCTACAATGAGCAGTTCTTC. This translates into CASTQGGFSYNEQFF.